This TCR beta chain stems from a study of T cell responses to AZD1222 COVID-19 vaccine. On the study more broadly: It was second doses at about 4 or about 12 weeks that were pooled.

The data were produced by immunoSEQ multiplex PCR, yet TCRdb's version contains in-frame clones alone and is incomplete. The data show 150,000 to 200,000 clones, about nine tenths seen once. With regard to this clone: Its antigen remains unknown.

The study, taken as a whole, reports: Vaccine-associated CD4 TCRs ranged over spike, dominating at 160-218 and 743-854. Within unmutated variant regions lay the reported targets of nearly half of spike-specific TCRs. The donors showed a predominance of white British ancestry and of females, with possible underestimation of clonal diversity.

V trimming: 4 bases; J trimming: 0 bases; junction bases outside the gene matches: 8. The germline CDR1 and CDR2 sequences are SGHTS and YDEGEE. The CDR3 contains 17 residues. The source is an adult in good health. Material: peripheral blood, obtained on day 0 of AZD1222 vaccination. The genes are TRBV5-8 and TRBJ2-1, with TRBD2 matching over 9 bases. The CDR3 DNA is TGTGCCAGCAGCCCAAATAGCGGGGGCATCTCCTACAATGAGCAGTTCTTC. Its protein is CASSPNSGGISYNEQFF.